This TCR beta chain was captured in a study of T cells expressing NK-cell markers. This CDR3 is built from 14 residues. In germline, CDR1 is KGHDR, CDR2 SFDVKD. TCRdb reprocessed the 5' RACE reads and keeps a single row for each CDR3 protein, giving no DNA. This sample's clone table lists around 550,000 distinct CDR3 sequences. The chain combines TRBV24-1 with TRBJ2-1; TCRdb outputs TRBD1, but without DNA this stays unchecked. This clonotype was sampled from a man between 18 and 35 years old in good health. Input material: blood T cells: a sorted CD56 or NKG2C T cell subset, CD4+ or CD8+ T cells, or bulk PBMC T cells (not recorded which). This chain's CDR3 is CATKEGASYNEQFF.